Presented here are 17 T cell receptor beta chains from one specimen sequenced in a study of blood T cell repertoires in COVID-19. Clones were read by immunoSEQ multiplex PCR, and TCRdb kept only the in-frame ones, dropping some. The table shows roughly 89,000 clones, with around 80% occurring only once. Sample: peripheral blood. The receptors come from a woman of 80 years or more with acute or convalescent COVID-19.

This chain uses TRBV3-1 (or the pseudogene TRBV3-2) with TRBJ2-1, with a tentative D call TRBD2 (8 bases). This CDR3 region has 16 residues. V lost 4 bases and J 8 bases, leaving 21 bases between the germline ends. Germline-derived CDR1 and CDR2 are LGHDT and YNNKEL (reference sequence). The CDR3 sequence: CASSPIEGLGGYEQFF. The CDR3 bases are TGTGCCAGCAGCCCCATAGAGGGACTAGGGGGCTATGAGCAGTTCTTC.

CDR3 sequence: CASSLEGGNSPLHF. The DNA for the CDR3 is TGTGCCAGCAGCTTAGAGGGGGGGAATTCACCCCTCCACTTT. The chain is built from TRBV7-9 and TRBJ1-6; tentatively, D is TRBD1 (6 bases). CDR3 size: 14 residues. The V gene's germline CDR1 is SEHNR and CDR2 FQNEAQ (reference sequence). With 1 base removed from V and 7 bases from J, the gap between germline ends came to 8 bases. The entire variable domain, with the rest obtained from reference TRBV7-9 and TRBJ1-6, is as follows: DTGVSQNPRHKITKRGQNVTFRCDPISEHNRLYWYRQTLGQGPEFLTYFQNEAQLEKSRLLSDRFSAERPKGSFSTLEIQRTEQGDSAMYLCASSLEGGNSPLHFGNGTRLTVT.

This clone was counted once. The CDR3 protein is CASSLDAGGYEQYF. In DNA, the CDR3 is TGTGCCAGCAGTTTAGATGCAGGGGGCTACGAGCAGTACTTC. V is TRBV28 and J is TRBJ2-7, with TRBD1 identical over 7 bases. The V gene end was trimmed by 2 bases and the J gene end by 3 bases; junction bases not matched to a gene: 4. Germline-derived CDR1 and CDR2 are MDHEN and SYDVKM. This CDR3 contains 14 residues.

J is TRBJ1-6 and V is TRBV5-4, with 7 bases lining up with TRBD1. The germline gives CDR1 SGHNT, CDR2 YYREEE (reference sequence). The CDR3 length is 15 residues. J lost 10 bases, V lost 5 bases, and 12 bases had no gene match. The CDR3 DNA sequence: TGTGCCAGCAGTTCTAACAGGGGATTGGGGTCACCCCTCCACTTT. Translated: CASSSNRGLGSPLHF.

The gene calls are TRBV7-9 and TRBJ2-2; tentatively, D is TRBD1 (5 bases). Between the trimmed V and J ends, which lost 3 bases and 1 base, there was a span of 12 bases. The CDR3 sequence is 16 residues long. CDR1 and CDR2 from the germline V gene are SEHNR and FQNEAQ (reference sequence). This CDR3 is CASSFTVRGNTGELFF. Here the CDR3 DNA reads TGTGCCAGCAGCTTCACGGTTAGGGGGAACACCGGGGAGCTGTTTTTT.

The V gene is TRBV3-1 (or the pseudogene TRBV3-2), the J gene TRBJ1-5; D remains ambiguous. This CDR3 spans 14 amino acids. Deletions cut 2 bases from V and 2 bases from J, with 7 bases between. Germline V lookup: CDR1 LGHDT, CDR2 YNNKEL (reference sequence). CDR3 region: CASSQSSGNQPQHF. CDR3 sequence (DNA): TGTGCCAGCAGCCAATCGTCGGGCAATCAGCCCCAGCATTTT.

As regards this clone: Other DNA sequences of this sample code for an identical CDR3. J is TRBJ1-5 and V is TRBV30, with D possibly matching TRBD1 (6 bases). Germline assignment: CDR1 GTSNPN and CDR2 SVGIG (reference sequence). This CDR3 is built from 13 residues. Between the trimmed V and J ends, which lost 0 bases and 4 bases, there was a span of 7 bases. CDR3 amino acids: CAWSVQGNQPQHF. The CDR3 DNA sequence: TGTGCCTGGAGTGTACAGGGAAATCAGCCCCAGCATTTT.

The chain has TRBV28 and TRBJ2-2, with D possibly TRBD2 on 5 matching bases. This CDR3 region has 16 residues. With 1 base removed from V and 4 bases from J, the gap between germline ends came to 13 bases. CDR1 and CDR2 from the germline V gene are MDHEN and SYDVKM. CDR3 DNA sequence: TGTGCCAGCAGTTTATTGGACTCACTAACCACCGGGGAGCTGTTTTTT. It encodes CASSLLDSLTTGELFF.

In its sample, this clone was seen once. DNA of the CDR3: TGTGCCAGCAGTTTTGGGACAGGGTCCTACGAGCAGTACTTC. It specifies CASSFGTGSYEQYF. The chain recombines TRBV27 with TRBJ2-7; 9 nucleotides agree with TRBD1. This CDR3 region has 14 residues. V shed 3 bases, J shed 1 base, and the junction held 1 base outside the gene matches. Germline CDR1 is MNHEY and CDR2 is SMNVEV (reference sequence).

This CDR3 is CASSVAGRGYTGELFF. DNA of the CDR3: TGTGCCAGCAGCGTAGCGGGGCGGGGGTACACCGGGGAGCTGTTTTTT. The chain links TRBV9 to TRBJ2-2; 7 bases align to TRBD2. CDR3 size: 16 residues. The germline CDR1 and CDR2 sequences are SGDLS and YYNGEE. V shed 0 bases and J 3 bases; nucleotides not matched to a gene: 5. Variable domain in full (rest from reference TRBV9 and TRBJ2-2): DSGVTQTPKHLITATGQRVTLRCSPRSGDLSVYWYQQSLDQGLQFLIQYYNGEERAKGNILERFSAQQFPDLHSELNLSSLELGDSALYFCASSVAGRGYTGELFFGEGSRLTVL.

This rearrangement joins TRBV4-1 to TRBJ2-7; 8 bases line up with TRBD2. The CDR3 has 17 residues. Trimming removed 0 bases from V and 2 bases from J; junction bases left unmatched: 9. Per the germline V gene, CDR1 is MGHRA and CDR2 is YSYEKL. CDR3: CASSQDRNKRGTYEQYF. The CDR3 nucleotides are TGCGCCAGCAGCCAAGACAGAAACAAGCGGGGGACCTACGAGCAGTACTTC.

This clone was picked up one time. The V call is TRBV2, the J call TRBJ1-5; D gene unclear. Germline V gene sequence: CDR1 SNHLY, CDR2 FYNNEI. The V and J ends lost 5 bases and 3 bases respectively, with 14 bases between them. The CDR3 covers 15 residues. CDR3 loop: CASSFLGSFNQPQHF. The DNA of the CDR3 is TGTGCCAGCAGTTTCCTAGGCAGCTTCAATCAGCCCCAGCATTTT.

The chain employs TRBV7-2 and TRBJ2-3, with TRBD2 matching 10 bases. The CDR3 contains 17 residues. V shed 1 base, J shed 4 bases, and the junction held 8 bases outside the gene matches. Germline V lookup: CDR1 SGHTA, CDR2 FQGNSA. CDR3 amino acids: CASSLGGAGGSPDTQYF. CDR3 nucleotides: TGTGCCAGCAGCTTAGGAGGAGCGGGGGGGTCCCCAGATACGCAGTATTTT. The full variable domain, with the rest looked up from reference TRBV7-2 and TRBJ2-3, is GAGVSQSPSNKVTEKGKDVELRCDPISGHTALYWYRQSLGQGLEFLIYFQGNSAPDKSGLPSDRFSAERTGGSVSTLTIQRTQQEDSAVYLCASSLGGAGGSPDTQYFGPGTRLTVL.

This clone was seen at least ten times. This rearrangement joins TRBV29-1 to TRBJ2-4; D might be TRBD1 (6 bases). CDR1 and CDR2 from the germline V gene are SQVTM and ANQGSEA. This CDR3 contains 14 residues. Trimming took off 2 bases at V and 0 bases at J, with 8 bases between the two ends. CDR3: CSVESGQAKNIQYF. The DNA for the CDR3 is TGCAGCGTTGAATCGGGACAAGCCAAAAACATTCAGTACTTC. Based on the CDR3 plus reference TRBV29-1 and TRBJ2-4, the full variable domain is SAVISQKPSRDICQRGTSLTIQCQVDSQVTMMFWYRQQPGQSLTLIATANQGSEATYESGFVIDKFPISRPNLTFSTLTVSNMSPEDSSIYLCSVESGQAKNIQYFGAGTRLSVL.

This clone was counted between two and nine times. The chain employs TRBV7-9 and TRBJ2-5, with TRBD2 matching 8 bases. The trim removed 5 bases at V and 4 bases at J, leaving 3 bases unmatched. Per the germline V gene, CDR1 is SEHNR and CDR2 is FQNEAQ (reference sequence). This CDR3 has 13 residues. CDR3 amino acids: CASSRAGGETQYF. The CDR3 DNA sequence: TGTGCCAGCAGCAGGGCGGGGGGAGAGACCCAGTACTTC.

Worth noting for this clone: The sample holds other DNA sequences that translate to the same CDR3. This sequence joins TRBV2 and TRBJ1-5, with TRBD1 as a possible D gene (6 bases). Germline CDR1 reads SNHLY; CDR2 reads FYNNEI. Trimming cost V 5 bases and J 4 bases, with 9 bases left between them. This CDR3 contains 13 residues. In nucleotides, the CDR3 is TGTGCCAGCAGTAGACAGGTTAATCAGCCCCAGCATTTT. Its translation: CASSRQVNQPQHF.

V gene TRBV5-5 combines with J gene TRBJ2-7; D may be TRBD1 (6 bases). The CDR3 consists of 15 residues. With 4 bases removed from V and 3 bases from J, the gap between germline ends came to 17 bases. Germline assignment: CDR1 SGHKS and CDR2 YYEKEE (reference sequence). The DNA for the CDR3 is TGTGCCAGCAGCCCCACGGACAGAGGTTTCTACGAGCAGTACTTC. Its translation is CASSPTDRGFYEQYF. Variable domain in full (rest from reference TRBV5-5 and TRBJ2-7): DAGVTQSPTHLIKTRGQQVTLRCSPISGHKSVSWYQQVLGQGPQFIFQYYEKEERGRGNFPDRFSARQFPNYSSELNVNALLLGDSALYLCASSPTDRGFYEQYFGPGTRLTVT.